Only a few counts were recorded for the clone carrying this T cell receptor beta chain. Trimming cost V 4 bases and J 7 bases, with 14 bases left between them. The CDR3 is 14 residues long. Germline V gene sequence: CDR1 LNHDA, CDR2 SQIVND (reference sequence). This specimen comes from a study of blood T cell repertoires in COVID-19. In the authors' workflow: Estimates of nucleated cell counts were drawn from the amplification of reference gene primers. This table comes from immunoSEQ multiplex PCR, and its TCRdb copy is limited to in-frame clones, with some not included. The V and J calls and the clone size are those of that table, but D and trimming were determined from the DNA. The table has under 200,000 clones, 65% to 85% seen once.

The sequenced material came from peripheral blood. This sequence joins TRBV19 and TRBJ2-1; maybe TRBD2 (6 bases). This TCR derives from a human donor with acute or convalescent COVID-19. The donor label of this sample is uncertain. The CDR3 sequence: CASSSPGLRNEQFF. CDR3 coding DNA: TGTGCCAGTAGTAGCCCGGGACTTCGAAATGAGCAGTTCTTC.